This TCR beta chain was retrieved from a study of human T cells and chemical hapten exposure. Looked up from germline, CDR1 is LGHDT and CDR2 is YNNKEL (reference sequence). Between the trimmed V and J ends, which lost 4 bases and 2 bases, there was a span of 14 bases. There are 15 residues in the CDR3. This clonotype was seen many times. TCRdb ran MiXCR on the RACE reads and lists one entry per CDR3 protein. The sample includes 300,000 to 400,000 distinct CDR3 sequences, less than 6.5% seen only once; the top ten take approximately 2.4%. Time point: pre-sensitization, week 0. Stated treatment: therapeutic diphenylcyclopropenone sensitization with weekly scalp DPC.

The genes are TRBV3-1 and TRBJ1-1, with a tentative D call TRBD1 (6 bases). The TCR sequence derives from a woman aged 45-65 years with alopecia areata. Some clones in this sample may be carry-over from other donors' samples. Sequences were derived from whole blood, sampled in connection with sensitization to the hapten diphenylcyclopropenone (DPC). The CDR3, as DNA: TGTGCCAGCAGCCTCGACAGGCATTACAACACTGAAGCTTTCTTT. Translation: CASSLDRHYNTEAFF.